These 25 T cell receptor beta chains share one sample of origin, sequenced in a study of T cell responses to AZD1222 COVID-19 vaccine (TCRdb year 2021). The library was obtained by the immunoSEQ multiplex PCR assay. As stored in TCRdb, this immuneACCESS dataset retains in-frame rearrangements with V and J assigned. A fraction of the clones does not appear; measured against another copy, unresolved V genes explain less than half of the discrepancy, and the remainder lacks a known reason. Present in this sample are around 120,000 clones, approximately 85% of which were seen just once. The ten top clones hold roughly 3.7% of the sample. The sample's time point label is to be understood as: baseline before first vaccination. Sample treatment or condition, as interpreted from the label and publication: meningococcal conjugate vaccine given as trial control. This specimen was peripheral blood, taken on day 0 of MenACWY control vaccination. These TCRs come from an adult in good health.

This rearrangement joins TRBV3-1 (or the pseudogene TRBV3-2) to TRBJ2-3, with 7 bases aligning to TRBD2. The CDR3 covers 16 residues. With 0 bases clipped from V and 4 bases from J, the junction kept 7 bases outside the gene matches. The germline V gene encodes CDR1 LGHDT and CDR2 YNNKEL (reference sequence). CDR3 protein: CASSQDPAGRADTQYF. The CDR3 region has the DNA TGTGCCAGCAGCCAAGATCCAGCGGGGCGGGCAGATACGCAGTATTTT.

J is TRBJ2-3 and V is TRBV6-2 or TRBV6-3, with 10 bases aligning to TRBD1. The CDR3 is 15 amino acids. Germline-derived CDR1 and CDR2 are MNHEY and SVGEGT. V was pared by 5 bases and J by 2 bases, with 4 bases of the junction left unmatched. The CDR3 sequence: CASSTDRGPTDTQYF. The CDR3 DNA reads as TGTGCCAGCAGTACCGACAGGGGGCCCACAGATACGCAGTATTTT.

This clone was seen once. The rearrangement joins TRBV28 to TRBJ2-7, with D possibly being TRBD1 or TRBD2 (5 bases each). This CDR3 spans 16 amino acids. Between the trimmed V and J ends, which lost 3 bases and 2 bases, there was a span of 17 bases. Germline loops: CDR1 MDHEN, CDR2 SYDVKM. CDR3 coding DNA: TGTGCCAGCAGTTTCGCAAGTGGGGTGGGGGCCTACGAGCAGTACTTC. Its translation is CASSFASGVGAYEQYF.

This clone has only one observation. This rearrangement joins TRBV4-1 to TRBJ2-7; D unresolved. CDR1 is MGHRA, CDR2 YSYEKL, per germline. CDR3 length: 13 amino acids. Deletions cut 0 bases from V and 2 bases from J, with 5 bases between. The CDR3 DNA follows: TGCGCCAGCAGCCAAGATCGGACCTACGAGCAGTACTTC. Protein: CASSQDRTYEQYF.

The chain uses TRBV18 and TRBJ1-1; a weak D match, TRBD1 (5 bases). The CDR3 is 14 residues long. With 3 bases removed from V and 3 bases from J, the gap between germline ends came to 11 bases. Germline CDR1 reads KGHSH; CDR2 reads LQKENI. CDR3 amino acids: CASSPSGGDTEAFF. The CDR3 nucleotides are TGTGCCAGCTCACCGAGCGGAGGGGACACTGAAGCTTTCTTT.

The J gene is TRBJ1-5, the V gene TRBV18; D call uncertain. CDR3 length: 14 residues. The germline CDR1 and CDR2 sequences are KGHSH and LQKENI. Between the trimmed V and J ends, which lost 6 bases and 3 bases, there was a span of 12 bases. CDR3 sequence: CASSLRLDNQPQHF. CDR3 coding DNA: TGTGCCAGCTCTCTTCGGTTGGACAATCAGCCCCAGCATTTT.

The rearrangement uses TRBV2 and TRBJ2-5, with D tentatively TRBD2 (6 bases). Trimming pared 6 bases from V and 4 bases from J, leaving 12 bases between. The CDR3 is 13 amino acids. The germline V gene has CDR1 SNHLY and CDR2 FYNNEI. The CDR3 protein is CASSSTSIETQYF. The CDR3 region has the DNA TGTGCCAGCAGCTCGACTAGTATAGAGACCCAGTACTTC.

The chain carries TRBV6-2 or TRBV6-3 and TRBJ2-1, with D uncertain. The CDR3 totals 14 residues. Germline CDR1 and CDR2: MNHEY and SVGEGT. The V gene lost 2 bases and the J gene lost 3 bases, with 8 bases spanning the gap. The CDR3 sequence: CASSYQTIYNEQFF. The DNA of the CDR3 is TGTGCCAGCAGTTACCAGACAATCTACAATGAGCAGTTCTTC.

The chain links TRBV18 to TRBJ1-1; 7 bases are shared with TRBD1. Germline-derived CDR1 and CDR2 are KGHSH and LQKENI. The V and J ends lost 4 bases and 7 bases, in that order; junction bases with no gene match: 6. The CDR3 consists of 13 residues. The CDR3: CASSLQGSREAFF. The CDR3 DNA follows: TGTGCCAGCTCACTACAGGGGAGTCGTGAAGCTTTCTTT.

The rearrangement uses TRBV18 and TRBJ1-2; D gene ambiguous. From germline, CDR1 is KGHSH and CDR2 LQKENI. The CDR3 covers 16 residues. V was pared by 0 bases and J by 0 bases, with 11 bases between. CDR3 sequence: CASSPPARSSNYGYTF. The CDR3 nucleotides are TGTGCCAGCTCACCACCAGCGCGTTCGTCTAACTATGGCTACACCTTC.

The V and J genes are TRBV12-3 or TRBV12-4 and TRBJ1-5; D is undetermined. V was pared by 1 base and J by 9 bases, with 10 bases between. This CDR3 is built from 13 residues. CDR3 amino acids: CASSLGLLGPQHF. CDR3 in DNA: TGTGCCAGCAGTTTAGGTCTGCTGGGGCCCCAGCATTTT.

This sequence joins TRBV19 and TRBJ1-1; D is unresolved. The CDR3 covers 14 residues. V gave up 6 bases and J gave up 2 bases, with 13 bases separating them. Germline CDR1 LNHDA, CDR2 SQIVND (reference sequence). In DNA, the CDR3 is TGTGCCAGTAGGCCTCCGGACGGAAACACTGAAGCTTTCTTT. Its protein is CASRPPDGNTEAFF.

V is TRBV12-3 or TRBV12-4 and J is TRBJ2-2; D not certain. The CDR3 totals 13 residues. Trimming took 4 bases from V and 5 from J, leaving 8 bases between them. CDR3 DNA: TGTGCCAGCAGTTCCTCTGGGACCGGGGAGCTGTTTTTT. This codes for CASSSSGTGELFF.

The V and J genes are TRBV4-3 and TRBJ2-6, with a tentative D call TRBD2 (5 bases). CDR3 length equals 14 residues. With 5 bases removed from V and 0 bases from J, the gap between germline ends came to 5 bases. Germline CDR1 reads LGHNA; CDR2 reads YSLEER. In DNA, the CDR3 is TGCGCCAGCAGCGGGAGCTCTGGGGCCAACGTCCTGACTTTC. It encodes CASSGSSGANVLTF.

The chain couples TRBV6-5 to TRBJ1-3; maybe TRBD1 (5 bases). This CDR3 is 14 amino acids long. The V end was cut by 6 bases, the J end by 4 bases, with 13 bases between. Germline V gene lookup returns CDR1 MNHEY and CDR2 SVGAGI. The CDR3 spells CASSQGRMGNTIYF. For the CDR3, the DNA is TGTGCCAGCAGCCAGGGACGGATGGGAAACACCATATATTTT.

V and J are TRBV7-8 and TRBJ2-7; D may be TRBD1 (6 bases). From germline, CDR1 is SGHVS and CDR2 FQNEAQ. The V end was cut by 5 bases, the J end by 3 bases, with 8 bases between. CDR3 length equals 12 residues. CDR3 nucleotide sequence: TGTGCCAGCAGCATGACAGGCTACGAGCAGTACTTC. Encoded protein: CASSMTGYEQYF.

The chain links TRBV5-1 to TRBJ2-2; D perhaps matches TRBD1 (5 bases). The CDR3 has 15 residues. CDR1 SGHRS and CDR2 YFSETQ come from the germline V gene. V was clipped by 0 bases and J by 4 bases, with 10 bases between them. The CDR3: CASSLAGQGTGELFF. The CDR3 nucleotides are TGCGCCAGCAGCTTGGCTGGGCAGGGCACCGGGGAGCTGTTTTTT.

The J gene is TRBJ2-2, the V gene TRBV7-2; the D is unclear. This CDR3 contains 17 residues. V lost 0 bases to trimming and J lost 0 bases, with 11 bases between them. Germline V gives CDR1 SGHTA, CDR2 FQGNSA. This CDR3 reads CASSLAPSYANTGELFF. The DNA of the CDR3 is TGTGCCAGCAGCTTAGCGCCCTCATACGCGAACACCGGGGAGCTGTTTTTT.

CDR3 nucleotides: TGCGCCAGCAGCCCTACAGGGACGGTGGAAAACATTCAGTACTTC. This gives the protein CASSPTGTVENIQYF. V gene TRBV5-1 combines with J gene TRBJ2-4, with D perhaps TRBD1 (6 bases). In germline, CDR1 is SGHRS, CDR2 YFSETQ. The CDR3 is 15 residues long. V lost 4 bases and J lost 5, with 16 bases in between.

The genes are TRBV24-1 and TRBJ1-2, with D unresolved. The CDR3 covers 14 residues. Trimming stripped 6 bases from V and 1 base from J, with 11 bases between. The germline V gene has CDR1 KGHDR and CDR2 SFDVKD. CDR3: CATSPPGVNYGYTF. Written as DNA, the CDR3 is TGTGCCACCAGTCCCCCTGGGGTTAACTATGGCTACACCTTC.

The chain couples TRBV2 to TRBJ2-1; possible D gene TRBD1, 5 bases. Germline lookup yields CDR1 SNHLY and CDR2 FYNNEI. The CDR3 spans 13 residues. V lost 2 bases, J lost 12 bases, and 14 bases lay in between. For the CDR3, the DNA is TGTGCCAGCAGTGAACAGGGCTTTGTAGGGCAGTTCTTC. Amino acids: CASSEQGFVGQFF.

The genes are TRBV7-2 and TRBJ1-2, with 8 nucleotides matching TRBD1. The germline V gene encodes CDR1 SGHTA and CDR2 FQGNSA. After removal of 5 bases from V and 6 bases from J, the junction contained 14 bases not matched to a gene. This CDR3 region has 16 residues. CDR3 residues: CASSQTPTGVVHGYTF. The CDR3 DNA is TGTGCCAGCAGCCAGACACCGACAGGGGTTGTCCATGGCTACACCTTC.

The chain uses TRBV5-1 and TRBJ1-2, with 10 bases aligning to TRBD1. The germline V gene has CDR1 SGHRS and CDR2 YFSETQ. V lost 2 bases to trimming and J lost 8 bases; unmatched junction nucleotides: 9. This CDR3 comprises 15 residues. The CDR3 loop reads CASSFYERTGGGYTF. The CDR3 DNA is TGCGCCAGCAGCTTTTACGAGAGGACAGGGGGAGGCTACACCTTC.

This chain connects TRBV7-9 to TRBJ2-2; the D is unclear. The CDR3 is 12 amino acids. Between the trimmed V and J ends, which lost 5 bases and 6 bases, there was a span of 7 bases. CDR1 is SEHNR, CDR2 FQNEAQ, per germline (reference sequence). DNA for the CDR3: TGTGCCAGCAGCCCCTTGGCCGGGGAGCTGTTTTTT. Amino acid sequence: CASSPLAGELFF.

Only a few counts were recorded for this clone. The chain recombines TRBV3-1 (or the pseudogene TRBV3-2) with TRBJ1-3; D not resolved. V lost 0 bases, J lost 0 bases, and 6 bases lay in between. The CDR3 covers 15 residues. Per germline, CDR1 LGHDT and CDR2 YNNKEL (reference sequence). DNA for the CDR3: TGTGCCAGCAGCCAAGATCCGAGCTCTGGAAACACCATATATTTT. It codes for CASSQDPSSGNTIYF.